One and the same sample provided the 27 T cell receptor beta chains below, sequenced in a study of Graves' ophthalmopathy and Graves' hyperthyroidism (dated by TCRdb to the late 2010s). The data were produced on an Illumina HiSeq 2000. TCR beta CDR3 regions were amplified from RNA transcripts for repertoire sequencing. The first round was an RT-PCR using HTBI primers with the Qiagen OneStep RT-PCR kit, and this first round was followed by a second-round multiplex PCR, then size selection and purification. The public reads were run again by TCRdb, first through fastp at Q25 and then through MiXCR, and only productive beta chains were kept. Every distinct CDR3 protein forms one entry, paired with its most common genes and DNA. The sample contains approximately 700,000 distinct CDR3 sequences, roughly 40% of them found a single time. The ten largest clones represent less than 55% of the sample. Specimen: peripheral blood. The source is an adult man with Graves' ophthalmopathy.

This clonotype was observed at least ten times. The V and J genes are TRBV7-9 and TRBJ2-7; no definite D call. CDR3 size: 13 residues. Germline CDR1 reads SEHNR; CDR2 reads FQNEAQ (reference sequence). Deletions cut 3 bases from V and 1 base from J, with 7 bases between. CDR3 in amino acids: CASSLGKSYEQYF. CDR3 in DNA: TGTGCCAGCAGCTTGGGGAAGTCCTACGAGCAGTACTTC.

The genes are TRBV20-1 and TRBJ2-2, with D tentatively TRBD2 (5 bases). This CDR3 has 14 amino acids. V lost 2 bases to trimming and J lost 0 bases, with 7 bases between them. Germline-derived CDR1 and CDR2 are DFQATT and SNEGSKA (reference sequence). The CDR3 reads CSARTGANTGELFF. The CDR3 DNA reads TGCAGTGCTAGAACCGGGGCGAACACCGGGGAGCTGTTTTTT.

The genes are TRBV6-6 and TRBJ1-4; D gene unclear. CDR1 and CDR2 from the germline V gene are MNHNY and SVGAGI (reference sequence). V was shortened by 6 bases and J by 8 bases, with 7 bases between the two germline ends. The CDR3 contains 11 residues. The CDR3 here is CASSPSEKLFF. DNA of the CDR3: TGTGCCAGCAGCCCTTCGGAAAAACTGTTTTTT.

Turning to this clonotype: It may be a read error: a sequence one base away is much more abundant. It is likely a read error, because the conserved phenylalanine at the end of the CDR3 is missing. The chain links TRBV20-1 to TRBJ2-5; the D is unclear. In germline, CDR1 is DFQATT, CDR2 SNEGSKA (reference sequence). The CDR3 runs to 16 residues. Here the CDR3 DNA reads TGCAGCGCCGAGACGGGCAGCCTCAATTTCGGGGAGACCCAGTACCTC. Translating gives CSAETGSLNFGETQYL.

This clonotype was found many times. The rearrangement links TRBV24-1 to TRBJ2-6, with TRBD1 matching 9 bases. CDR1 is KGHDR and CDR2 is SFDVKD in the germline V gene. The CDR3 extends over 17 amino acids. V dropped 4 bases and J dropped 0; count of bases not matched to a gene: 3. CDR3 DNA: TGTGCCACCAGTGACTGGGACAGGGCCTCTGGGGCCAACGTCCTGACTTTC. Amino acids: CATSDWDRASGANVLTF.

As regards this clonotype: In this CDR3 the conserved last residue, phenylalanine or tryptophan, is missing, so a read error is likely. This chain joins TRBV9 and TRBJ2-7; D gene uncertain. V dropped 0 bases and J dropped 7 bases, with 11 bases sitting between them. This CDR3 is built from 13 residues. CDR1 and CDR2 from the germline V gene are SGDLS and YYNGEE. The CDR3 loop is CASSVGLLGEQYL. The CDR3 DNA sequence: TGTGCCAGCAGCGTAGGGCTTTTGGGGGAGCAGTACCTC.

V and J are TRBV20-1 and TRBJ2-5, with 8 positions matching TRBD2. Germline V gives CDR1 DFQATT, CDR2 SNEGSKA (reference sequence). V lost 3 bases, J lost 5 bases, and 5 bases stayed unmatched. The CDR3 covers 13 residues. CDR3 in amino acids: CSARPGGVETQYF. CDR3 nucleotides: TGCAGTGCTAGGCCGGGGGGGGTTGAGACCCAGTACTTC.

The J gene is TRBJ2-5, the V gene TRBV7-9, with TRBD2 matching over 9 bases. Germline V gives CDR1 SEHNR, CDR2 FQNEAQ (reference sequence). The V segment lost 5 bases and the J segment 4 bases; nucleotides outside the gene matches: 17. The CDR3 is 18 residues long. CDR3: CASSQDGGGANFRETQYF. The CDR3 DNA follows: TGTGCCAGCAGCCAAGACGGCGGGGGGGCAAATTTTAGAGAGACCCAGTACTTC.

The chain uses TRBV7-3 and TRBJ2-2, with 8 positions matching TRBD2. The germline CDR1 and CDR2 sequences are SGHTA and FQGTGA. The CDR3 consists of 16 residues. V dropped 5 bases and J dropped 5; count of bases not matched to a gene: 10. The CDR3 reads CASSPSPGRGTGELFF. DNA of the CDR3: TGTGCCAGCAGCCCTAGCCCCGGGAGGGGAACCGGGGAGCTGTTTTTT.

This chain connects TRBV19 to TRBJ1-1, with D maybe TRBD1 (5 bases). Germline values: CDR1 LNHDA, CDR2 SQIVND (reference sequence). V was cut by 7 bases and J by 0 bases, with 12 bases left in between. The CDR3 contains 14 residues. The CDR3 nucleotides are TGTGCCAGTACCCGGGGACCGATGAACACTGAAGCTTTCTTT. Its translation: CASTRGPMNTEAFF.

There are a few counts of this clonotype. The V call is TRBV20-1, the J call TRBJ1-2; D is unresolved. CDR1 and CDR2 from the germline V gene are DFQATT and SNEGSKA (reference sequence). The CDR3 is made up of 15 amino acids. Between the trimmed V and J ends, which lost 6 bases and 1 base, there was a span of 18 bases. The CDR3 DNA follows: TGCAGTGCCCAGGAAGGGCCCGCTTTTAACTATGGCTACACCTTC. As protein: CSAQEGPAFNYGYTF.

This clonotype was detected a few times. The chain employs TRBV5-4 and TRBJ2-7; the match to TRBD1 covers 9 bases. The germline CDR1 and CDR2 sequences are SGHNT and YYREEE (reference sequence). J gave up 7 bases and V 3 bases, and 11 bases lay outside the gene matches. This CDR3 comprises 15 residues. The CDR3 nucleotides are TGTGCCAGCAGCTCCAGGGACAGGGTCTCCGAGGAGCAGTACTTC. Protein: CASSSRDRVSEEQYF.

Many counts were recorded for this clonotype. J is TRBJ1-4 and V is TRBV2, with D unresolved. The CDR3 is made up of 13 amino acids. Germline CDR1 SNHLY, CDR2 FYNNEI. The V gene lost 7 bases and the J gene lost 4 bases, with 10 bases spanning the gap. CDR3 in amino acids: CASNGDLNEKLFF. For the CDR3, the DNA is TGTGCCAGCAACGGGGATCTTAATGAAAAACTGTTTTTT. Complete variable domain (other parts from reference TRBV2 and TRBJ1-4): EPEVTQTPSHQVTQMGQEVILRCVPISNHLYFYWYRQILGQKVEFLVSFYNNEISEKSEIFDDQFSVERPDGSNFTLKIRSTKLEDSAMYFCASNGDLNEKLFFGSGTQLSVL.

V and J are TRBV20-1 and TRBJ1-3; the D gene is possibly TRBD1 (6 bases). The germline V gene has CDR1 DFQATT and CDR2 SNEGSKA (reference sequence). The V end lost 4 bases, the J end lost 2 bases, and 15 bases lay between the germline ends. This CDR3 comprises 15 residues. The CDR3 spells CSAKAGATAGNTIYF. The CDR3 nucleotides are TGCAGTGCTAAAGCGGGGGCAACGGCTGGAAACACCATATATTTT.

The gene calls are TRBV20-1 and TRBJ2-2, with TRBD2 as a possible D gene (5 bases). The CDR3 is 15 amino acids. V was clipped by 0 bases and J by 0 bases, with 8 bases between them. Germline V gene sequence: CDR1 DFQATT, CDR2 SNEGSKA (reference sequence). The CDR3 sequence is CSAREEVSNTGELFF. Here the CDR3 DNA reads TGCAGTGCTAGAGAGGAGGTTTCGAACACCGGGGAGCTGTTTTTT.

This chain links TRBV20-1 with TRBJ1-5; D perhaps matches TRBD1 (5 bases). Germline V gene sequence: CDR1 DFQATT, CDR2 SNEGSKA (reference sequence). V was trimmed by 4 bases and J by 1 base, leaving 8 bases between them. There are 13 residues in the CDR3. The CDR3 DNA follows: TGCAGTGCTATAGGGGCCAGCAATCAGCCCCAGCATTTT. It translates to CSAIGASNQPQHF.

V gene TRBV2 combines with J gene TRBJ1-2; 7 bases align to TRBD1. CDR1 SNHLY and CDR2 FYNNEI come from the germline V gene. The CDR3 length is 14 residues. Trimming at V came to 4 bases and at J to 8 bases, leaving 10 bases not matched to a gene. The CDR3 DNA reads TGTGCCAGCAGTGCGAATCCCCAGGGGGACGGCTACACCTTC. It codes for CASSANPQGDGYTF.

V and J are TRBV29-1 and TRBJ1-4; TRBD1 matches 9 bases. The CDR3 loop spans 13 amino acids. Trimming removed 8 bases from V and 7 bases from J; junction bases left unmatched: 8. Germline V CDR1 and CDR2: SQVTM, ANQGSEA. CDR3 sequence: CSLVGTGSEKLFF. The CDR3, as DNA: TGCAGCTTAGTGGGGACAGGGAGTGAAAAACTGTTTTTT.

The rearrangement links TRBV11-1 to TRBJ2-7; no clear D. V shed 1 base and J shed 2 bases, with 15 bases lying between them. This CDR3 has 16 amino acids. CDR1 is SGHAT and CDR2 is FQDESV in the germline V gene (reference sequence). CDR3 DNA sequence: TGTGCCAGCAGCTTAGGGGCCGTGCAAAAGACCTACGAGCAGTACTTC. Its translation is CASSLGAVQKTYEQYF.

Written as DNA, the CDR3 is TGCAGTGCCTTAGCGGACAACCACCAAGAGACCCAGTACTTC. Translation: CSALADNHQETQYF. V usage is TRBV20-1 and J usage is TRBJ2-5, with D possibly being TRBD2 (6 bases). Germline V lookup: CDR1 DFQATT, CDR2 SNEGSKA (reference sequence). The CDR3 is 14 amino acids. Trimming removed 6 bases at V and 0 bases at J, with 14 bases between.

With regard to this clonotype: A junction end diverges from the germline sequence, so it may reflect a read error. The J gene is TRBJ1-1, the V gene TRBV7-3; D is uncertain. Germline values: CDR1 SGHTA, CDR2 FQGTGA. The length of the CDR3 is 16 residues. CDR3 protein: CASRPSGRGMNTEAFF. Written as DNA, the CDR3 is TGCGCCAGCCGACCTTCCGGACGGGGTATGAACACTGAAGCTTTCTTT.

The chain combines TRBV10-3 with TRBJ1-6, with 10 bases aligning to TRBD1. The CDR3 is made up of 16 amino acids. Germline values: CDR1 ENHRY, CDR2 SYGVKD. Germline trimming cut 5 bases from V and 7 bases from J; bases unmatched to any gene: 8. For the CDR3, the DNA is TGTGCCATCAGTCGCCTCCCGGGACAGGGGAATTCACCCCTCCACTTT. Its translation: CAISRLPGQGNSPLHF.

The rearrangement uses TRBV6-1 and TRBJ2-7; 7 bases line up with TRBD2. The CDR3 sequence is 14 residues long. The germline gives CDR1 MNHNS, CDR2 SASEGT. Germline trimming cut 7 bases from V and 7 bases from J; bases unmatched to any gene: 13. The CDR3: CASTWLAETGEQYF. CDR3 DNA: TGTGCCAGCACCTGGCTAGCGGAAACCGGGGAGCAGTACTTC.

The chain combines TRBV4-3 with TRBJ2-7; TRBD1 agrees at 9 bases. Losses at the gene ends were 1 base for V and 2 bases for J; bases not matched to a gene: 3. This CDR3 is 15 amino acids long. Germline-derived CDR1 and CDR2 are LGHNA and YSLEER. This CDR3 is CASSQGQGGTYEQYF. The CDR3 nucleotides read TGCGCCAGCAGCCAAGGACAGGGGGGAACCTACGAGCAGTACTTC.

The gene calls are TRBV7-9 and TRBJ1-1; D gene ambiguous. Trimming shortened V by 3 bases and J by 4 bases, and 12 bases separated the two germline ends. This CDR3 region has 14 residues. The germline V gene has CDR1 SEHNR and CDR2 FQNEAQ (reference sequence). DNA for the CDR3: TGTGCCAGCAGCTTTCCAGGTCGGTCCACTGAAGCTTTCTTT. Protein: CASSFPGRSTEAFF.

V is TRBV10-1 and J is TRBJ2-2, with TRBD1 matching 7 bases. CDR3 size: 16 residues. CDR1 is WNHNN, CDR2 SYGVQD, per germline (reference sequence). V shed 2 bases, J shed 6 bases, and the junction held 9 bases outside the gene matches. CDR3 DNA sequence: TGCGCCAGCAGTGAGAGACAGGGATTTTTAGCCGGGGAGCTGTTTTTT. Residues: CASSERQGFLAGELFF.

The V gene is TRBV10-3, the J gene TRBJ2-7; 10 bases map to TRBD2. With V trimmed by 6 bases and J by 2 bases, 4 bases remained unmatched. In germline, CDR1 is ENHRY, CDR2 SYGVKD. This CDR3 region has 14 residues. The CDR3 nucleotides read TGTGCCATCAGACGGACTAGCGGAGCCTACGAGCAGTACTTC. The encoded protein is CAIRRTSGAYEQYF.